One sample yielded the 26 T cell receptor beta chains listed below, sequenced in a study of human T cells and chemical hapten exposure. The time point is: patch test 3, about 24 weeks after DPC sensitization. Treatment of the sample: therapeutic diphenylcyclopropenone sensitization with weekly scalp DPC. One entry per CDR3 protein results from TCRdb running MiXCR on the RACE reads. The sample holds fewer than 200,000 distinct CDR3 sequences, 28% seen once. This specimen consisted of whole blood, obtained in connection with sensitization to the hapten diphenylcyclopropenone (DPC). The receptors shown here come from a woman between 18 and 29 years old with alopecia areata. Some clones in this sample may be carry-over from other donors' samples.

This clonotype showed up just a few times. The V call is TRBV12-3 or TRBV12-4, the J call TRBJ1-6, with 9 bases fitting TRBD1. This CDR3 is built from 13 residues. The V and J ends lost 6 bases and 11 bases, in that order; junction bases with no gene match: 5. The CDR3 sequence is CASRSGTGTPLHF. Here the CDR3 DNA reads TGTGCCAGCAGGTCCGGGACAGGGACACCCCTCCACTTT.

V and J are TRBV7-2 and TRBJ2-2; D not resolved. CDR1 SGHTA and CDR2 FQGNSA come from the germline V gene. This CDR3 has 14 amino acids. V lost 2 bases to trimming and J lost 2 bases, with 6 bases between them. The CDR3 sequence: CASSLSTNTGELFF. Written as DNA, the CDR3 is TGTGCCAGCAGCTTAAGCACTAACACCGGGGAGCTGTTTTTT.

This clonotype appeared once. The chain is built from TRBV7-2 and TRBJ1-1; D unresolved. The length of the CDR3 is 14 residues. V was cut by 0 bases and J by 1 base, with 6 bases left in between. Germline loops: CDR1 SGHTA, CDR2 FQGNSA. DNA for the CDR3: TGTGCCAGCAGCTTAGCCGGCTGGAACACTGAAGCTTTCTTT. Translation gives CASSLAGWNTEAFF.

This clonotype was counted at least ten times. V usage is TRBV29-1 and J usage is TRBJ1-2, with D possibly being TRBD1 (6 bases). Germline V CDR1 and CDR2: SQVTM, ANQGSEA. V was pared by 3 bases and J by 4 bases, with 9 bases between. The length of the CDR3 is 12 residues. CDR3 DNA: TGCAGCGTTGAGGCACAGGGCTATGGCTACACCTTC. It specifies CSVEAQGYGYTF. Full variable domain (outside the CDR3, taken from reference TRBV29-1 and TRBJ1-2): SAVISQKPSRDICQRGTSLTIQCQVDSQVTMMFWYRQQPGQSLTLIATANQGSEATYESGFVIDKFPISRPNLTFSTLTVSNMSPEDSSIYLCSVEAQGYGYTFGSGTRLTVV.

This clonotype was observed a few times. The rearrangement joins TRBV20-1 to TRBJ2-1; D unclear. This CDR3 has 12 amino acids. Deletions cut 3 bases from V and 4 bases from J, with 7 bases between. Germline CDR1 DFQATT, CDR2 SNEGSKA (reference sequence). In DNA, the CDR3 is TGCAGTGCTAGTTTCCGATACAATGAGCAGTTCTTC. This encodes CSASFRYNEQFF.

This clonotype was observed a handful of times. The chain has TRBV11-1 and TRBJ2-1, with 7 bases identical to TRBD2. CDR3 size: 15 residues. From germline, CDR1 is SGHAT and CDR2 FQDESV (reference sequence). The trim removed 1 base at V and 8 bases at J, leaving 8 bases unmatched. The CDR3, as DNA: TGTGCCAGCAGCTTAGAAGGCGGGAGTCGGGATGAGCAGTTCTTC. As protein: CASSLEGGSRDEQFF. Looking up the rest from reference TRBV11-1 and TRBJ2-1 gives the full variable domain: EAEVAQSPRYKITEKSQAVAFWCDPISGHATLYWYRQILGQGPELLVQFQDESVVDDSQLPKDRFSAERLKGVDSTLKIQPAELGDSAMYLCASSLEGGSRDEQFFGPGTRLTVL.

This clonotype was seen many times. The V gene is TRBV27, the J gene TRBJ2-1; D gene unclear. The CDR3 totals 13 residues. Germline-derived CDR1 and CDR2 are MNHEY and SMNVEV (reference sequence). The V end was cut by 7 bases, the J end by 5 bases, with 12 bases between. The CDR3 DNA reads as TGTGCCAGCAAGAAACACCAACACAATGAGCAGTTCTTC. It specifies CASKKHQHNEQFF.

CDR3 amino acids: CASSLAGYTEAFF. Written as DNA, the CDR3 is TGCGCCAGCAGCTTGGCGGGGTACACTGAAGCTTTCTTT. The rearrangement links TRBV5-1 to TRBJ1-1; no clear D. Germline V lookup: CDR1 SGHRS, CDR2 YFSETQ. V shed 0 bases and J shed 3 bases, with 6 bases lying between them. The CDR3 length is 13 residues.

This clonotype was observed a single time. The CDR3 spells CASSWGQDRGLYGYTF. Written as DNA, the CDR3 is TGTGCCAGCAGTTGGGGCCAGGACAGGGGACTCTACGGCTACACCTTC. The chain has TRBV6-2 or TRBV6-3 and TRBJ1-2; 9 nucleotides line up with TRBD1. V lost 4 bases, J lost 8 bases, and 14 bases stayed unmatched. The CDR3 is 16 residues long. CDR1 is MNHEY and CDR2 is SVGEGT in the germline V gene.

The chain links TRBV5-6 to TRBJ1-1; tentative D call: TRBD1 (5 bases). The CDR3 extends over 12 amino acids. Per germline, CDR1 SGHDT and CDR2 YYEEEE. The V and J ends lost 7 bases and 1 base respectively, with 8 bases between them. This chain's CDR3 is CASGQGNTEAFF. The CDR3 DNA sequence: TGTGCCAGCGGCCAGGGGAACACTGAAGCTTTCTTT.

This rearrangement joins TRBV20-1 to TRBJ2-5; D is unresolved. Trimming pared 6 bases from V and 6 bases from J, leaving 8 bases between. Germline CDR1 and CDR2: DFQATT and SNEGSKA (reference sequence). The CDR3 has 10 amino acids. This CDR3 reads CSAERQTQYF. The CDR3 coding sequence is TGCAGTGCCGAGAGGCAGACCCAGTACTTC.

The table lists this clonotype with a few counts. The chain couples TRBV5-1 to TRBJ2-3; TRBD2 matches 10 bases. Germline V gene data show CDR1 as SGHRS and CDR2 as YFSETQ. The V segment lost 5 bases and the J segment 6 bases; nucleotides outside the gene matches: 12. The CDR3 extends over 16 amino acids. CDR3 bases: TGCGCCAGCAGTACCTCAGCGGGGGGGAGCAGCGATACGCAGTATTTT. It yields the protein CASSTSAGGSSDTQYF.

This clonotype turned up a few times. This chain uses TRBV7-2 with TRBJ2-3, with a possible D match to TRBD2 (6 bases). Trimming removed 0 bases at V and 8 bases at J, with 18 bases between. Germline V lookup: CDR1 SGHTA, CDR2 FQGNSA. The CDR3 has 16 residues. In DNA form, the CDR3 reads TGTGCCAGCAGCTTAGCGGTTAGCGGCGCCGGGGGTACGCAGTATTTT. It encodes CASSLAVSGAGGTQYF. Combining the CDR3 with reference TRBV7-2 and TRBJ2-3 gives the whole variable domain GAGVSQSPSNKVTEKGKDVELRCDPISGHTALYWYRQSLGQGLEFLIYFQGNSAPDKSGLPSDRFSAERTGGSVSTLTIQRTQQEDSAVYLCASSLAVSGAGGTQYFGPGTRLTVL.

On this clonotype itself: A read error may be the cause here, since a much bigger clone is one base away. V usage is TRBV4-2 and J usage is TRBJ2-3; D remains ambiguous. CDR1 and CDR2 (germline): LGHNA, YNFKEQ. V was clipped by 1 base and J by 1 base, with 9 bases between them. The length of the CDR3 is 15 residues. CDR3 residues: CASSQGLVGTDTQYF. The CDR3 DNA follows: TGTGCCAGCAGCCAAGGATTAGTGGGCACAGATACGCAGTATTTT.

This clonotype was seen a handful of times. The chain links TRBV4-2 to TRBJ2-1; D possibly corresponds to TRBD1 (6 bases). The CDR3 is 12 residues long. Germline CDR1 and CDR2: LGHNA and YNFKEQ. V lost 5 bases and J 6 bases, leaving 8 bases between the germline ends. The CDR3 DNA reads TGTGCCAGCAGCGAACAGGGCAATGAGCAGTTCTTC. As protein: CASSEQGNEQFF.

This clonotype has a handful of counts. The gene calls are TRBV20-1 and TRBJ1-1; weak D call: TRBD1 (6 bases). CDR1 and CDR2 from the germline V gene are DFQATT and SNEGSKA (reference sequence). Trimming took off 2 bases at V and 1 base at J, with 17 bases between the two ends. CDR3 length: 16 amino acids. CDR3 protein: CSARPRDIHWNTEAFF. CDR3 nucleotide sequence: TGCAGTGCTAGACCCCGGGACATCCACTGGAACACTGAAGCTTTCTTT.

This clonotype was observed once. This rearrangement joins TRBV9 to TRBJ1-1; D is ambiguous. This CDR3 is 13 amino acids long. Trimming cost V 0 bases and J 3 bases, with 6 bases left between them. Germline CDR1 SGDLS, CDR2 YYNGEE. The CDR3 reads CASSVGIHTEAFF. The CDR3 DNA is TGTGCCAGCAGCGTAGGGATCCACACTGAAGCTTTCTTT.

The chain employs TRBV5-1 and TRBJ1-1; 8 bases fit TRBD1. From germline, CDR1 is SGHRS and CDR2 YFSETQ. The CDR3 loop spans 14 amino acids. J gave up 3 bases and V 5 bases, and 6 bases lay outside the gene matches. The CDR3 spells CASRIQGGDTEAFF. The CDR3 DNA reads TGCGCCAGCAGGATACAGGGGGGGGACACTGAAGCTTTCTTT.

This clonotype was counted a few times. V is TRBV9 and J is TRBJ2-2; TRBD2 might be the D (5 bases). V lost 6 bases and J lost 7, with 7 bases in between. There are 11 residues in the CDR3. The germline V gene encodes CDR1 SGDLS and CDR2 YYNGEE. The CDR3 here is CASNRGGELFF. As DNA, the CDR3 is TGTGCCAGCAATCGGGGCGGGGAGCTGTTTTTT.

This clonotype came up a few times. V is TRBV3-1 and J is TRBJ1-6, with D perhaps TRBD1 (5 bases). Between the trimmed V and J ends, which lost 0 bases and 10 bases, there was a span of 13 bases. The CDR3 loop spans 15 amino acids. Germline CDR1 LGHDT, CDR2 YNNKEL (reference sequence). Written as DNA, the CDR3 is TGTGCCAGCAGCCAAGATCGGGGCTCTTGGTCACCCCTCCACTTT. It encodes CASSQDRGSWSPLHF.

CDR3 nucleotide sequence: TGTGCCAGTAGTAGGAGGGGACAGAATCCCACAGATACGCAGTATTTT. This gives the protein CASSRRGQNPTDTQYF. The chain uses TRBV19 and TRBJ2-3; D perhaps matches TRBD1 (7 bases). Germline values: CDR1 LNHDA, CDR2 SQIVND (reference sequence). Trimming removed 4 bases at V and 2 bases at J, with 16 bases between. This CDR3 has 16 residues.

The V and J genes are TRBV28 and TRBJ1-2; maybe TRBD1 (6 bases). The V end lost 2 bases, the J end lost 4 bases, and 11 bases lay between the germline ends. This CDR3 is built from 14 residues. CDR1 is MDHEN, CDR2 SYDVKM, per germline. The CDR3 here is CASSLQGKGYGYTF. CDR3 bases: TGTGCCAGCAGTTTACAGGGGAAGGGCTATGGCTACACCTTC.

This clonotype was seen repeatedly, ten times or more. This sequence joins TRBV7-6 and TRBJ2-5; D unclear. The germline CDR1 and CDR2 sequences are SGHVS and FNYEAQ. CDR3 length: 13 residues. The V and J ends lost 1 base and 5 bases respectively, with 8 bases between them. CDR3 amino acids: CASSLGHLETQYF. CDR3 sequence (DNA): TGTGCCAGCAGCTTAGGGCATCTGGAGACCCAGTACTTC.

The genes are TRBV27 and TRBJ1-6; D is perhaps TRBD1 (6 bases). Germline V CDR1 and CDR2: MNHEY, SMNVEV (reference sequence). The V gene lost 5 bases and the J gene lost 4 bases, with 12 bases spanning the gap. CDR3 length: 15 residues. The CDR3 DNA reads TGTGCCAGCAGTCAAACAGGGACTTATAATTCACCCCTCCACTTT. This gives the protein CASSQTGTYNSPLHF.

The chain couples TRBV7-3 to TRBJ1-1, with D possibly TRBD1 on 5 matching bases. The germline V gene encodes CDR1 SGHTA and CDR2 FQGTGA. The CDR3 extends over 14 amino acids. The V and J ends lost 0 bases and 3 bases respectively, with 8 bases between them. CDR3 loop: CASSLTGGYTEAFF. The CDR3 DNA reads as TGTGCCAGCAGCTTAACCGGGGGTTACACTGAAGCTTTCTTT.

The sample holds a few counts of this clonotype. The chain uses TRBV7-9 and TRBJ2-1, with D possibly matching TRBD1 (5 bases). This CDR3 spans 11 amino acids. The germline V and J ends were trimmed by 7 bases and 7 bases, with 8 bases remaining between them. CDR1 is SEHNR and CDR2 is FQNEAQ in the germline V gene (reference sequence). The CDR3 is CASTRVNEQFF. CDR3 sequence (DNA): TGTGCCAGCACCAGGGTTAATGAGCAGTTCTTC.